This TCR beta chain was sequenced for a study of Graves' ophthalmopathy and Graves' hyperthyroidism. Study information: Stable hyperthyroidism meant no progression to ophthalmopathy within 18 months of follow-up.

The diagnosis was founded upon clinical symptoms, serum thyroxine, TRAb, thyroid ultrasound and orbital computed tomography. RNA transcripts yielded amplified TCR beta CDR3 regions. HTBI-primed first-round RT-PCR preceded second-round multiplex PCR. TCRdb recomputed calls from the multiplex PCR reads with MiXCR, one row per CDR3 protein. The sample consists of about 1.2 million distinct CDR3 sequences, 35% to 40% of them appearing once. General study findings and limits: Both a roughly 68% sensitivity and an approximately 72% specificity characterized the model's predictions of ophthalmopathy progression.

Germline CDR1 SGHTA, CDR2 FQGNSA. CDR3 size: 13 residues. Trimming took 4 bases from V and 5 from J, leaving 9 bases between them. This clonotype was seen at least ten times. What it recognizes is unknown. The sequence was obtained from an adult man with Graves' hyperthyroidism. The sample consisted of peripheral blood or thyroid tissue (not recorded which). The rearrangement joins TRBV7-2 to TRBJ1-5; TRBD1 might be the D (6 bases). The CDR3 here is CASSYQGHQPQHF. CDR3 DNA: TGTGCCAGCAGCTATCAGGGGCATCAGCCCCAGCATTTT.